This T cell receptor beta chain was sequenced for a study of blood T cell repertoires in COVID-19. Study summary: From T cells, B-cell-depleted T cells, or PBMCs came the material, which was cDNA or gDNA.

J lost 3 bases, V lost 3 bases, and 5 bases had no gene match. The CDR3 is made up of 16 amino acids. CDR1 is LNHDA and CDR2 is SQIVND in the germline V gene (reference sequence). Produced via immunoSEQ multiplex PCR; TCRdb's table is partial and in-frame only. The data contain hundreds of thousands of clones, approximately 90% of them singletons. The chain uses TRBV19 and TRBJ1-6; 7 nucleotides match TRBD1. This clonotype was sampled from a man in his late teens or twenties with active or convalescent COVID-19. Source material: peripheral blood. The CDR3 coding sequence is TGTGCCAGTAGTATTGGTTCAGGGGGCTATAATTCACCCCTCCACTTT. Translated, it gives CASSIGSGGYNSPLHF.